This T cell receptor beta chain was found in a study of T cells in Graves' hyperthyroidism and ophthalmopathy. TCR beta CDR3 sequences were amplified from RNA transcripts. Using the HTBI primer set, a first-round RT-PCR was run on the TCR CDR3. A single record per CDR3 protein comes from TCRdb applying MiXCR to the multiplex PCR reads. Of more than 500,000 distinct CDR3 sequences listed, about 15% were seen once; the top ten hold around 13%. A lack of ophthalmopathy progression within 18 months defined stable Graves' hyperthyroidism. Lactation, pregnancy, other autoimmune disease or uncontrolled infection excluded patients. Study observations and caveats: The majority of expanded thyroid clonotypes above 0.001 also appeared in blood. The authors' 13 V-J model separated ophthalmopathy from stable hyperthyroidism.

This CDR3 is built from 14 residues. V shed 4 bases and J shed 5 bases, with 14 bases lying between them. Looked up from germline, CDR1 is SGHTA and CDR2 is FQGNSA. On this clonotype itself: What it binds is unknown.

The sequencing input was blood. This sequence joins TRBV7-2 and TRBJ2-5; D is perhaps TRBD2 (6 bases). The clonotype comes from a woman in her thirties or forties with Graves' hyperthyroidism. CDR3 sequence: CASSSGGPGETQYF. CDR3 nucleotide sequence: TGTGCCAGCAGCTCCGGAGGGCCGGGGGAGACCCAGTACTTC.